What follows are 24 T cell receptor beta chains derived from one specimen sequenced in a study of blood T cells in healthy people across ages. Then a second PCR, running roughly 7 to 11 cycles, was carried out with a sample-barcoded 5' primer and a J-beta primer mix. MiXCR was run by TCRdb on the 5' RACE reads, yielding one entry per CDR3 protein. The data show more than 550,000 distinct CDR3 sequences, 20% to 25% seen once. The material sequenced was blood. All receptors derive from a man between 65 and 85 years old in good health.

The rearrangement uses TRBV28 and TRBJ2-4; D possibly corresponds to TRBD2 (6 bases). The CDR3 is 14 amino acids. Trimming took 4 bases from V and 6 from J, leaving 13 bases between them. CDR1 and CDR2 from the germline V gene are MDHEN and SYDVKM. The DNA of the CDR3 is TGTGCCAGCAGTTCTATAAGGGGACTAAACATTCAGTACTTC. Residues: CASSSIRGLNIQYF.

In the case of this clonotype: The junction and the germline gene differ at one end; a read error may be behind it. The chain recombines TRBV11-3 with TRBJ2-1, with 7 bases matching TRBD2. The CDR3 runs 16 residues. Germline CDR1 is SGHNT and CDR2 is YENEEA. CDR3 bases: TGTGCCAGCAGCCTAGAGCGGGGCCCCTCCTACAATGAGCAGTTCTTC. It codes for CASSLERGPSYNEQFF.

This rearrangement joins TRBV6-5 to TRBJ2-7, with D tentatively TRBD2 (6 bases). This CDR3 has 17 residues. CDR1 is MNHEY, CDR2 SVGAGI, per germline. Trimming left V 6 bases short and J 2 bases short, with 23 bases between. CDR3 protein: CASSYGGPSAVTYEQYF. In DNA, the CDR3 is TGTGCCAGCAGCTACGGAGGGCCTTCTGCTGTAACCTACGAGCAGTACTTC.

The chain recombines TRBV6-5 with TRBJ1-2, with 9 positions matching TRBD1. The CDR3 consists of 17 residues. J was trimmed by 5 bases and V by 6 bases; bases with no gene match: 16. Germline CDR1 reads MNHEY; CDR2 reads SVGAGI. The DNA for the CDR3 is TGTGCCAGCAGCCTCTACGGGACAGGGTCGACGGGGTATGGCTACACCTTC. This sequence encodes CASSLYGTGSTGYGYTF.

This clonotype was seen at least ten times. The V and J genes are TRBV5-6 and TRBJ2-7, with D uncertain. Trimming took 2 bases from V and 4 from J, leaving 16 bases between them. Germline V gene sequence: CDR1 SGHDT, CDR2 YYEEEE. This CDR3 is built from 15 residues. The CDR3 bases are TGTGCCAGCAGCTTTCGACGAACAAGGTTTTACGAGCAGTACGTC. Translation gives CASSFRRTRFYEQYV.

This rearrangement joins TRBV19 to TRBJ2-7, with TRBD1 matching over 8 bases. The CDR3 totals 15 residues. V dropped 5 bases and J dropped 4; count of bases not matched to a gene: 10. Germline V CDR1 and CDR2: LNHDA, SQIVND (reference sequence). The CDR3 is CASSPSQGAGYEQYF. The CDR3 coding sequence is TGTGCCAGTAGTCCCTCGCAGGGGGCAGGATACGAGCAGTACTTC.

This clonotype was seen more than once but under ten times. V is TRBV4-1 and J is TRBJ2-4, with D hard to call. The V gene lost 0 bases and the J gene lost 0 bases, with 9 bases spanning the gap. Germline V gene data show CDR1 as MGHRA and CDR2 as YSYEKL. The CDR3 loop spans 16 amino acids. The CDR3 loop is CASSQEVRGAKNIQYF. The CDR3 DNA reads as TGCGCCAGCAGCCAAGAAGTCCGCGGAGCCAAAAACATTCAGTACTTC.

In this sample, this clonotype turned up many times. The chain carries TRBV20-1 and TRBJ2-1; D perhaps matches TRBD2 (6 bases). The germline V gene has CDR1 DFQATT and CDR2 SNEGSKA (reference sequence). Trimming took off 5 bases at V and 3 bases at J, with 17 bases between the two ends. The CDR3 loop spans 15 amino acids. The CDR3 DNA is TGCAGTGCTTTTACTAGCCTTGCAATCTACAATGAGCAGTTCTTC. Amino acids: CSAFTSLAIYNEQFF.

This clonotype was seen a handful of times. The rearrangement joins TRBV3-1 to TRBJ1-5; D gene uncertain. V lost 0 bases and J 9 bases, leaving 15 bases between the germline ends. The CDR3 totals 15 residues. The germline V gene encodes CDR1 LGHDT and CDR2 YNNKEL (reference sequence). DNA for the CDR3: TGTGCCAGCAGCCAAGATCATACTACTTTAGGGCCCCAGCATTTT. This encodes CASSQDHTTLGPQHF.

This rearrangement joins TRBV21-1 to TRBJ2-5; TRBD1, as called in the table, went unchecked against the DNA. TRBV21-1 is a recognized pseudogene. This CDR3 has 17 residues. CDR3 bases: TGTGCCAGCAGCAACACCGGGGTACCGGGATTTAGAGAGACCCAGTACTTC. Residues: CASSNTGVPGFRETQYF.

Here the CDR3 DNA reads TGTGCCAGCAGCGTAGAAATGGGTTCCTACAATGAGCAGTTCTTC. This gives the protein CASSVEMGSYNEQFF. V and J are TRBV9 and TRBJ2-1, with D uncertain. CDR3 size: 15 residues. V lost 0 bases and J 1 base, leaving 8 bases between the germline ends. The germline V gene encodes CDR1 SGDLS and CDR2 YYNGEE. The full variable domain, with the rest looked up from reference TRBV9 and TRBJ2-1, is DSGVTQTPKHLITATGQRVTLRCSPRSGDLSVYWYQQSLDQGLQFLIQYYNGEERAKGNILERFSAQQFPDLHSELNLSSLELGDSALYFCASSVEMGSYNEQFFGPGTRLTVL.

There are a few counts of this clonotype. The chain links TRBV12-3 or TRBV12-4 to TRBJ1-2; D remains ambiguous. Trimming stripped 1 base from V and 0 bases from J, with 12 bases between. This CDR3 comprises 16 residues. This CDR3 is CASSLVITDSNYGYTF. Written as DNA, the CDR3 is TGTGCCAGCAGTTTAGTCATAACAGACTCTAACTATGGCTACACCTTC.

The rearrangement uses TRBV9 and TRBJ1-2, with D possibly matching TRBD1 (6 bases). The CDR3 is 14 amino acids. The germline CDR1 and CDR2 sequences are SGDLS and YYNGEE. With 0 bases removed from V and 7 bases from J, the gap between germline ends came to 13 bases. The CDR3, as DNA: TGTGCCAGCAGCGTAGCAAGCGGGGGCCTTGGCTACACCTTC. Residues: CASSVASGGLGYTF.

This sequence joins TRBV15 and TRBJ2-3; TRBD1 or TRBD2 may be the D gene (6 bases each). V was pared by 5 bases and J by 2 bases, with 14 bases between. Per the germline V gene, CDR1 is LNHNV and CDR2 is YYDKDF (reference sequence). CDR3 size: 15 residues. The CDR3, as DNA: TGTGCCACCAGCGGAGGGACACTTACCACAGATACGCAGTATTTT. Translated, it gives CATSGGTLTTDTQYF.

This clonotype was counted at least ten times. V is TRBV20-1 and J is TRBJ2-2; 8 positions match TRBD2. V shed 0 bases, J shed 4 bases, and the junction held 7 bases outside the gene matches. CDR1 and CDR2 (germline): DFQATT, SNEGSKA (reference sequence). The CDR3 is made up of 16 amino acids. The CDR3 loop reads CSARDRVSGSTGELFF. CDR3 DNA sequence: TGCAGTGCTAGAGACCGGGTGAGCGGGAGCACCGGGGAGCTGTTTTTT.

This chain joins TRBV7-2 and TRBJ1-1; TRBD1 might be the D (5 bases). The CDR3 has 14 residues. V was trimmed by 2 bases and J by 7 bases, leaving 14 bases between them. Germline lookup yields CDR1 SGHTA and CDR2 FQGNSA. CDR3 sequence (DNA): TGTGCCAGCAGCTTAACACAGGTGAGGGTTGAAGCTTTCTTT. Translating gives CASSLTQVRVEAFF.

The chain uses TRBV6-2 or TRBV6-3 and TRBJ2-7; D is tentatively TRBD1 or TRBD2 (5 bases each). The CDR3 is 14 amino acids. Germline V gives CDR1 MNHEY, CDR2 SVGEGT. Trimming left V 3 bases short and J 5 bases short, with 14 bases between. Here the CDR3 DNA reads TGTGCCAGCAGTTATAGTCAGGGAGTCGACGAGCAGTACTTC. Translated: CASSYSQGVDEQYF.

This clonotype has a handful of counts. CDR3 sequence: CASSFQGTGFSYEQYF. CDR3 bases: TGTGCCAGCAGCTTTCAAGGGACAGGCTTCTCCTACGAGCAGTACTTC. V is TRBV7-9 and J is TRBJ2-7, with 8 nucleotides matching TRBD1. The germline CDR1 and CDR2 sequences are SEHNR and FQNEAQ (reference sequence). CDR3 length equals 16 residues. Trimming removed 3 bases from V and 0 bases from J; junction bases left unmatched: 7.

The CDR3 DNA sequence: TGCGCCAGCAGGTGCCCGGGACAGGGCAATCAGCCCCAGCATTTT. It translates to CASRCPGQGNQPQHF. The chain couples TRBV5-1 to TRBJ1-5; the match to TRBD1 covers 8 bases. J lost 2 bases, V lost 5 bases, and 6 bases had no gene match. Germline values: CDR1 SGHRS, CDR2 YFSETQ. The CDR3 is made up of 15 amino acids.

This clonotype has just a few counts. The chain joins TRBV19 to TRBJ2-7; D not certain. The CDR3 covers 13 residues. Germline values: CDR1 LNHDA, CDR2 SQIVND (reference sequence). Trimming cost V 9 bases and J 3 bases, with 15 bases left between them. The CDR3 nucleotides read TGTGCCAGCGCCCTCAATAGGGACTACGAGCAGTACTTC. This encodes CASALNRDYEQYF.

Only a few counts were recorded for this clonotype. The junction departs from the called germline gene at one end, perhaps through a read error. This chain connects TRBV2 to TRBJ2-5, with 12 bases matching TRBD2. The CDR3 is 14 residues long. Germline V gene lookup returns CDR1 SNHLY and CDR2 FYNNEI. Here the CDR3 reads CASTGLAGSNEQLF. The CDR3 DNA sequence: TGTGCCAGTACCGGACTAGCGGGGTCCAATGAGCAGCTCTTC.

Only a few counts were recorded for this clonotype. CDR3 DNA: TGTGCCATCAGTGATGACAGTTATGAGCAGTACTTC. The encoded protein is CAISDDSYEQYF. This chain uses TRBV10-3 with TRBJ2-7; maybe TRBD1 (5 bases). The V end was cut by 3 bases, the J end by 7 bases, with 10 bases between. This CDR3 is 12 amino acids long. The V gene's germline CDR1 is ENHRY and CDR2 SYGVKD.

The genes are TRBV6-4 and TRBJ1-2; 10 bases line up with TRBD1. The CDR3 has 15 amino acids. From germline, CDR1 is MRHNA and CDR2 SNTAGT. Germline trimming cut 6 bases from V and 6 bases from J; bases unmatched to any gene: 10. The CDR3 sequence: CASSRARDRGHGYTF. The DNA of the CDR3 is TGTGCCAGCAGCCGGGCCCGGGACAGGGGCCATGGCTACACCTTC.

This clonotype appeared a few times. The chain carries TRBV5-1 and TRBJ2-2, with TRBD1 as a possible D gene (5 bases). This CDR3 has 15 amino acids. V was cut by 0 bases and J by 5 bases, with 11 bases left in between. Germline values: CDR1 SGHRS, CDR2 YFSETQ. The CDR3 region is CASSLDTSGTGELFF. CDR3 nucleotide sequence: TGCGCCAGCAGCTTGGACACTTCAGGGACCGGGGAGCTGTTTTTT.